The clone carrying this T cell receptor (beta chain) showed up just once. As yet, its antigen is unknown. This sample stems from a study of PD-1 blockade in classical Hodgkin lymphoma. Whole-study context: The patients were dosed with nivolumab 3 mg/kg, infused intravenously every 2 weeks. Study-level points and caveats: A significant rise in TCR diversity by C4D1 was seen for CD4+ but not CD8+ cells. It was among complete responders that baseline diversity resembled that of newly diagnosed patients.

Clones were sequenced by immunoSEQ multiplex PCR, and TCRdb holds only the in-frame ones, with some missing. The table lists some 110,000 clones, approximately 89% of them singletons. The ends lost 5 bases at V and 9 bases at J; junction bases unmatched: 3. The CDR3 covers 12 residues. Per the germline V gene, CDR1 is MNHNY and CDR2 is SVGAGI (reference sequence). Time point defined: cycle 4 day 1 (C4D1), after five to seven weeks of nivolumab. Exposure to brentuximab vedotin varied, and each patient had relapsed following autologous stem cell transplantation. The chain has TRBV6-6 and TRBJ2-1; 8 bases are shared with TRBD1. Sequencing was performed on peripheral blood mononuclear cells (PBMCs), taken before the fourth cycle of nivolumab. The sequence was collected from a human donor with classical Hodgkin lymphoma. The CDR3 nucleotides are TGTGCCAGCAGTCGAGGACAGGGTGAGCAGTTCTTC. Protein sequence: CASSRGQGEQFF.